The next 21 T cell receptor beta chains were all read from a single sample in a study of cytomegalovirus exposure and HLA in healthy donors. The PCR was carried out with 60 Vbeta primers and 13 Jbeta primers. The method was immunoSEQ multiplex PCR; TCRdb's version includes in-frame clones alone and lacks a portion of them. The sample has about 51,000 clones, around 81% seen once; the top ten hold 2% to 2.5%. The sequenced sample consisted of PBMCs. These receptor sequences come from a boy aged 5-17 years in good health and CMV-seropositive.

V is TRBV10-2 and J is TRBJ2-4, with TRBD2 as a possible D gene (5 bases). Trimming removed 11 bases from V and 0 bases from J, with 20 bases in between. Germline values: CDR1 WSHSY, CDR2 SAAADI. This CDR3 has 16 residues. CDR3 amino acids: CARPVEASLAKNIQYF. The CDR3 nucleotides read TGCGCCCGTCCGGTGGAGGCTAGCTTAGCCAAAAACATTCAGTACTTC.

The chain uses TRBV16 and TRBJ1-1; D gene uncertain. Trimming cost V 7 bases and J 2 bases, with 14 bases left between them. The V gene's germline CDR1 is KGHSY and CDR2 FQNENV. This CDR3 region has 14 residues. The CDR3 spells CASNPLGSNTEAFF. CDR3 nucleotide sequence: TGTGCCAGCAACCCTCTAGGCAGTAACACTGAAGCTTTCTTT.

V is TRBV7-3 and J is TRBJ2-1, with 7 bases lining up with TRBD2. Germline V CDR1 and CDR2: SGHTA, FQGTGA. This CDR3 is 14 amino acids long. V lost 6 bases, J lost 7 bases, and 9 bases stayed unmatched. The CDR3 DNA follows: TGTGCCAGCAGTTCAACGGGGGGAGGGAATGAGCAGTTCTTC. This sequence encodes CASSSTGGGNEQFF.

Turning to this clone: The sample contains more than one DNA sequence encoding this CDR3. The CDR3 is CASSDGGSSTDTQYF. Written as DNA, the CDR3 is TGTGCCAGCAGCGACGGAGGGAGTAGCACAGATACGCAGTATTTT. This sequence joins TRBV9 and TRBJ2-3; D is perhaps TRBD2 (6 bases). V was pared by 3 bases and J by 0 bases, with 11 bases between. CDR1 is SGDLS and CDR2 is YYNGEE in the germline V gene. The CDR3 runs to 15 residues.

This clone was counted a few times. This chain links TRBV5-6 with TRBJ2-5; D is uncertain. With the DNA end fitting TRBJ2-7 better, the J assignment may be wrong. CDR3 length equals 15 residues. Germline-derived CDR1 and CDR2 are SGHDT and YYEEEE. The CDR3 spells CASSLNLRSSYEQYF. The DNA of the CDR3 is TGTGCCAGCAGCTTGAATCTCCGGAGCTCCTACGAGCAGTACTTC.

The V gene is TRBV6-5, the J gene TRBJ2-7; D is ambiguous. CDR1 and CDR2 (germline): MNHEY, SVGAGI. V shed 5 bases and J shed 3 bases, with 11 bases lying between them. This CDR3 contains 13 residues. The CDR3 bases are TGTGCCAGCAGTGAAGTCTATTACTACGAGCAGTACTTC. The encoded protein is CASSEVYYYEQYF.

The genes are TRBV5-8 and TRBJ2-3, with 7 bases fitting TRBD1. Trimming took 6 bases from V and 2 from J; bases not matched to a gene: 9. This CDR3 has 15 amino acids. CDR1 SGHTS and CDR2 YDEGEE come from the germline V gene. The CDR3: CASTSGQTYTDTQYF. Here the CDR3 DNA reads TGTGCCAGCACCTCGGGACAGACATACACAGATACGCAGTATTTT.

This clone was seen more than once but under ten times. Here the CDR3 reads CASRNGGTGELFF. CDR3 nucleotides: TGTGCCAGCAGAAACGGTGGTACCGGGGAGCTGTTTTTT. The chain links TRBV11-2 to TRBJ2-2, with D unclear. CDR3 length: 13 amino acids. Germline values: CDR1 SGHAT, CDR2 FQNNGV. The V end lost 6 bases, the J end lost 5 bases, and 10 bases lay between the germline ends.

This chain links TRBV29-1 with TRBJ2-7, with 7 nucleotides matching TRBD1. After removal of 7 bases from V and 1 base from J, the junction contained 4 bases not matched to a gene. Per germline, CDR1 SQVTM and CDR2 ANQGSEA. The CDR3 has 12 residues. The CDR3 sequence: CSATRGSYEQYF. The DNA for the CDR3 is TGCAGCGCAACCAGGGGGTCCTACGAGCAGTACTTC.

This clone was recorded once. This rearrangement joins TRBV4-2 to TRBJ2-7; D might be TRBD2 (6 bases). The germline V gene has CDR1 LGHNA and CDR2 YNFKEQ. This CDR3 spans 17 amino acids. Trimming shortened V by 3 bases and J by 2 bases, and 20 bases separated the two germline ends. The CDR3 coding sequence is TGTGCCAGCAGCCAGGCGGGGAGTGGGGACTTCACCTACGAGCAGTACTTC. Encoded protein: CASSQAGSGDFTYEQYF.

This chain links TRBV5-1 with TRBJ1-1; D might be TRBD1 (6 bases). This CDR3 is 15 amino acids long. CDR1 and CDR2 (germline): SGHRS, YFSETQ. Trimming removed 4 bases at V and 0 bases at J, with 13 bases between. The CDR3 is CASSPRDKMNTEAFF. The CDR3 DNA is TGCGCCAGCAGCCCCCGGGACAAGATGAACACTGAAGCTTTCTTT.

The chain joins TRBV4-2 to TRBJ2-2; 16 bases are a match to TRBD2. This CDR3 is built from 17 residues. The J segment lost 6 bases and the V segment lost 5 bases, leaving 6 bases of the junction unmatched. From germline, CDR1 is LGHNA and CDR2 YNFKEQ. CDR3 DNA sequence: TGTGCCAGCAGCTTAGGGACTAGCGGGGGGGAAGCCGGGGAGCTGTTTTTT. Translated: CASSLGTSGGEAGELFF.

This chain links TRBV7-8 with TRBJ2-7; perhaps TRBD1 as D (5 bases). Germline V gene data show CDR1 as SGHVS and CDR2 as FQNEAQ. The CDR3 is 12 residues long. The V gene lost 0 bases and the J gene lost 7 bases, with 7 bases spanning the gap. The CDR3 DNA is TGTGCCAGCAGCTTAGCGCCAGGGGAGCAGTACTTC. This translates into CASSLAPGEQYF.

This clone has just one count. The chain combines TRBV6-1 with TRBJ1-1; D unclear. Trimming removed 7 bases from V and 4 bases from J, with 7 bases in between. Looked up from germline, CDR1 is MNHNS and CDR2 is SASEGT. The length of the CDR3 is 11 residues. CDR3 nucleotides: TGTGCCAGCATTCTCAGCACTGAAGCTTTCTTT. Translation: CASILSTEAFF.

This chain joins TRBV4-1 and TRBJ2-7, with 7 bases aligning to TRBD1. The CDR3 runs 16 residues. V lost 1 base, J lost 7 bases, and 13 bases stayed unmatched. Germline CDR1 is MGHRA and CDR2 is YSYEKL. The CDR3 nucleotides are TGCGCCAGCAGCCAAGCTTCAGGGGGTTCCTTTTTGGAGCAGTACTTC. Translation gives CASSQASGGSFLEQYF.

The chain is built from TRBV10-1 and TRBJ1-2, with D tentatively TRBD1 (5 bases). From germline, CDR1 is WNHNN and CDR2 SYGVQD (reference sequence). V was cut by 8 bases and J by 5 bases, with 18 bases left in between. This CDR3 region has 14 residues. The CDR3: CASSRRGGVYGYTF. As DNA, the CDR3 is TGCGCCAGCTCGAGGAGGGGAGGGGTTTATGGCTACACCTTC.

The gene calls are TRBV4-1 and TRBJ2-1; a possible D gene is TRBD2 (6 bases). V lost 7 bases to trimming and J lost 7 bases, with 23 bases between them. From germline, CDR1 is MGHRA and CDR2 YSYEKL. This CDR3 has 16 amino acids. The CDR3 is CASNLPGGVGRNEQFF. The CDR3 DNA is TGCGCCAGCAACCTTCCGGGCGGGGTGGGTAGAAATGAGCAGTTCTTC.

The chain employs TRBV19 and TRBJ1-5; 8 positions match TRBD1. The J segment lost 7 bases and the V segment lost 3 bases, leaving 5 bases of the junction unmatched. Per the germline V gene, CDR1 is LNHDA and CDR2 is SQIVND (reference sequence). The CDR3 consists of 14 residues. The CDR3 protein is CASSMQGARQPQHF. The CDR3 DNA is TGTGCCAGTAGTATGCAGGGGGCGAGGCAGCCCCAGCATTTT.

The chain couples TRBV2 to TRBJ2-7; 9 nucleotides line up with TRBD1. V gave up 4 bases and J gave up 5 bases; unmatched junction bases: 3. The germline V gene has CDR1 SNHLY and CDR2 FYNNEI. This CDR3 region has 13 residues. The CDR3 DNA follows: TGTGCCAGCAGTGGACAGGGGGACCACGAGCAGTACTTC. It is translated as CASSGQGDHEQYF.

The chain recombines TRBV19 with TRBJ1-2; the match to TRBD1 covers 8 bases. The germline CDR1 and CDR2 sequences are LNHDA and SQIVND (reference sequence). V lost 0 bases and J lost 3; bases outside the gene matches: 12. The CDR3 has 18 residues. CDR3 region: CASSIDLTTGTGDYGYTF. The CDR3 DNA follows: TGTGCCAGTAGTATAGACTTGACGACCGGGACAGGCGACTATGGCTACACCTTC.

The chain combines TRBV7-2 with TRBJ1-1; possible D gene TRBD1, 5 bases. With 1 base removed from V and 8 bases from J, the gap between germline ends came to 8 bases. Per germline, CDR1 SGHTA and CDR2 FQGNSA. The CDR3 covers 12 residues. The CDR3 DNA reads TGTGCCAGCAGCTTAGTGGCAGGGGAAGCTTTCTTT. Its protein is CASSLVAGEAFF. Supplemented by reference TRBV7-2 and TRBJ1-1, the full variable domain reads GAGVSQSPSNKVTEKGKDVELRCDPISGHTALYWYRQSLGQGLEFLIYFQGNSAPDKSGLPSDRFSAERTGGSVSTLTIQRTQQEDSAVYLCASSLVAGEAFFGQGTRLTVV.